This TCR beta chain was observed in a study of T cells in Graves' hyperthyroidism and ophthalmopathy. V was cut by 8 bases and J by 0 bases, with 11 bases left in between. CDR1 and CDR2 from the germline V gene are SNHLY and FYNNEI. The CDR3 consists of 13 residues. This clonotype came up a few times. Its antigen is undetermined. General study findings and limits: Within blood appeared most thyroid clonotypes that had expanded above 0.001. Ophthalmopathy was told apart from stable hyperthyroidism by a 13 V-J model.

Reasons for excluding patients were uncontrolled infection, other autoimmune disease, pregnancy or lactation. Each diagnosis was grounded in clinical symptoms, serum thyroxine and TRAb, thyroid ultrasound, and orbital computed tomography. RNA transcripts gave rise to amplified TCR beta CDR3 regions. Initially, a first-round RT-PCR of the TCR CDR3 employed the HTBI primer set. Via MiXCR, TCRdb re-called the multiplex PCR reads, giving one row per CDR3 protein. The table has under 700,000 distinct CDR3 sequences, about half seen once. The specimen sequenced was peripheral blood or thyroid tissue (not recorded which). The clonotype originates from a woman aged 18-29 years with Graves' hyperthyroidism. The chain uses TRBV2 and TRBJ2-7; no firm D call. CDR3 sequence: CASARADSYEQYF. In DNA form, the CDR3 reads TGTGCCAGCGCCCGGGCGGACTCCTACGAGCAGTACTTC.